A selection of T cell receptor beta chains follows, all from one sample in a study of blood T cells in healthy people across ages. One entry per CDR3 protein results from TCRdb running MiXCR on the 5' RACE reads. The table includes around 870,000 distinct CDR3 sequences, about 28% detected once. Input material: blood. These receptors were obtained from a woman older than 75 in good health. The CDR3 runs from the conserved cysteine through the conserved F or W. Fields, in order: J gene, V gene, CDR3 protein.

TRBJ1-1 TRBV5-6 CASSHYTGGVNTEAFF
TRBJ2-6 TRBV27 CASSLNRQGGGSGANVLTF
TRBJ2-3 TRBV20-1 CSASTGTSGGQGPPDTQYF
TRBJ2-1 TRBV5-1 CASSFLTSSRYNEQFF
TRBJ1-4 TRBV7-2 CASRSTGTEKLFF
TRBJ1-5 TRBV20-1 CSARDFGTGDNQPQHF
TRBJ2-2 TRBV14 CASSQRTGAISAGELFF
TRBJ2-1 TRBV24-1 CATAGGGSYNEQFF
TRBJ1-1 TRBV5-6 CASSFFTGMNTEAFF
TRBJ1-2 TRBV20-1 CSAKPPPGREWGRTGYTF
TRBJ1-5 TRBV10-3 CAISGQGGDQPQHF
TRBJ2-6 TRBV2 CASSGAGSSGANVLTF
TRBJ2-1 TRBV6-2/TRBV6-3 CASSYHATVGSNEQFF
TRBJ1-4 TRBV4-1 CASSTSPGRTNEKLFF
TRBJ2-3 TRBV30 CAWSTLGTDTQYF
TRBJ2-5 TRBV5-1 CASSLEGGGTPVKETQYF
TRBJ2-1 TRBV5-1 CASSLAEGARNEQFF
TRBJ2-1 TRBV7-2 CASRGTDSYNEQFF
TRBJ1-5 TRBV7-2 CASSLVRDRQPQHF
TRBJ1-5 TRBV7-9 CASSSGQPYQPQHF
TRBJ2-3 TRBV3-1 CASSQDRGAPTDTQYF
TRBJ2-5 TRBV6-2/TRBV6-3 CASRLVGGRETQYF
TRBJ2-6 TRBV12-3/TRBV12-4 CASPVNSLSGANVLTF
TRBJ2-7 TRBV20-1 CSARDGDRFYEQYF
TRBJ1-4 TRBV11-3 CASSPRDEKLFF
TRBJ1-1 TRBV20-1 CSARFVPNTEAFF
TRBJ1-1 TRBV11-2 CASRRPGQFITEAFF
TRBJ2-1 TRBV2 CASRLGQGANEQFF
TRBJ2-3 TRBV7-2 CASSPERTSDTQYF
TRBJ1-4 TRBV12-3/TRBV12-4 CASSSRTGIGEKLFF
TRBJ1-5 TRBV29-1 CSVTTGSGNQPQHF
TRBJ2-2 TRBV11-2 CASSLAMGPGELFF
TRBJ2-1 TRBV20-1 CSATGGASYNEQFF
TRBJ2-1 TRBV11-2 CASSLTSWRRNNEQFF
TRBJ2-1 TRBV12-5 CASGPGLNEQFF
TRBJ2-5 TRBV3-1 CASSLYPGPLSRETQYF
TRBJ2-1 TRBV5-1 CASSLEGGAGNEQFF
TRBJ1-1 TRBV7-9 CASSVGEANTEAFF
TRBJ1-5 TRBV15 CATSIEGRPQHF
TRBJ1-1 TRBV12-3/TRBV12-4 CASSFGGGNTEAFF
TRBJ2-1 TRBV24-1 CATSDPSAGGYNEQFF
TRBJ2-1 TRBV20-1 CSARKPLDNEQFF
TRBJ2-7 TRBV4-3 CASSQDSSGGAYEQYF
TRBJ2-1 TRBV18 CASQPAGNYNEQFF
TRBJ1-2 TRBV2 CASTPGRRLRGYTF
TRBJ2-3 TRBV20-1 CSARGLGATDTQYF
TRBJ2-2 TRBV24-1 CATSDPPGEGELFF
TRBJ1-5 TRBV20-1 CSASQRGQGNQPQHF
TRBJ2-7 TRBV7-8 CASSRPRGKEQYF
TRBJ2-1 TRBV9 CASSSLDWNNEQFF
TRBJ2-1 TRBV20-1 CSVPRVGYHEQFF
TRBJ1-2 TRBV20-1 CSARDHGGRPYGYTF
TRBJ2-1 TRBV12-3/TRBV12-4 CASSYRDRVHEQFF
TRBJ1-2 TRBV12-3/TRBV12-4 CASRHTGIYGYTF
TRBJ2-1 TRBV6-5 CASSQTSGNEQFF
TRBJ2-1 TRBV5-5 CASSVGLRIDRGLDEQFF
TRBJ1-4 TRBV18 CASSPPTGGNPIGEKLFF